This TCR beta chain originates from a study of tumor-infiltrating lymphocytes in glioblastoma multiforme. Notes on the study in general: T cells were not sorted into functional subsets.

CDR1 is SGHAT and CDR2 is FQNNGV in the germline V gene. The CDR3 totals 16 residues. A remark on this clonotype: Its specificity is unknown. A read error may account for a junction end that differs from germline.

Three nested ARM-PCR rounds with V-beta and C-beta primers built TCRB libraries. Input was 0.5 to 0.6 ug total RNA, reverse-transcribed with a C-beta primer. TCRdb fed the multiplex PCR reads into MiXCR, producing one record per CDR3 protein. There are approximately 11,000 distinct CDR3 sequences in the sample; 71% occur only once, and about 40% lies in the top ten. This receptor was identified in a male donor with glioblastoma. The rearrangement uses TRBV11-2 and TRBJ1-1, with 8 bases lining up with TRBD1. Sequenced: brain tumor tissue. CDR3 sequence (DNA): TGTGCCAGCAGCTGCCCCTGGACAGGGATTAACACTAAAGCTTTCTTT. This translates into CASSCPWTGINTKAFF.